These 6 T cell receptor beta chains came from one sample sequenced in a study of PD-L1 blockade in urothelial cancer (dated by TCRdb to between 2016 and 2019). Library prep was done by the immunoSEQ multiplex PCR assay. This immuneACCESS table, as held by TCRdb, lists in-frame sequences with V and J called but not all clones. Of the missing ones, under half trace to an unresolved V gene in checked studies; the others have no known cause. Present in this sample are around 33,000 clones, almost 85% of which were seen just once. The top ten clones comprise about 3.5% of the sample. The sequences come from PBMCs, collected around atezolizumab (anti-PD-L1) treatment. The receptors were gathered from a man aged 70-80 years with urothelial cancer.

This clone came up once. This chain joins TRBV6-1 and TRBJ2-3; 8 nucleotides line up with TRBD1. CDR3 length: 13 residues. Germline V gives CDR1 MNHNS, CDR2 SASEGT. The ends lost 6 bases at V and 2 bases at J; junction bases unmatched: 1. The CDR3 loop is CASRDRVTDTQYF. The CDR3 nucleotides read TGTGCCAGCAGGGACAGGGTCACAGATACGCAGTATTTT.

The CDR3 nucleotides read TGTGCCAGCAGCTTGACGGGACAAAACACAGATACGCAGTATTTT. This translates into CASSLTGQNTDTQYF. The chain couples TRBV5-6 to TRBJ2-3, with D possibly matching TRBD1 (6 bases). This CDR3 contains 15 residues. Trimming cost V 1 base and J 2 bases, with 11 bases left between them. Germline CDR1 is SGHDT and CDR2 is YYEEEE.

The V gene is TRBV7-8, the J gene TRBJ2-1; 15 bases are shared with TRBD2. Per germline, CDR1 SGHVS and CDR2 FQNEAQ. The CDR3 runs 15 residues. The V segment lost 5 bases and the J segment 6 bases; nucleotides outside the gene matches: 2. The CDR3 is CASSQGLAGGNEQFF. DNA for the CDR3: TGTGCCAGCAGCCAGGGACTAGCGGGAGGCAATGAGCAGTTCTTC.

V usage is TRBV5-1 and J usage is TRBJ1-4; 8 bases map to TRBD1. The length of the CDR3 is 14 residues. Losses at the gene ends were 3 bases for V and 7 bases for J; bases not matched to a gene: 5. CDR1 is SGHRS and CDR2 is YFSETQ in the germline V gene. The CDR3 sequence: CASSSGQVTEKLFF. In nucleotides, the CDR3 is TGCGCCAGCAGCTCGGGACAGGTGACTGAAAAACTGTTTTTT.

The V call is TRBV4-3, the J call TRBJ1-4, with a possible D match to TRBD1 (5 bases). This CDR3 contains 16 residues. The V end lost 1 base, the J end lost 4 bases, and 13 bases lay between the germline ends. The germline V gene has CDR1 LGHNA and CDR2 YSLEER. CDR3 in amino acids: CASSQAARGINEKLFF. The DNA of the CDR3 is TGCGCCAGCAGCCAAGCCGCTCGGGGGATTAATGAAAAACTGTTTTTT.

V gene TRBV10-3 combines with J gene TRBJ1-2; TRBD1 matches at 7 bases. Losses at the gene ends were 4 bases for V and 6 bases for J; bases not matched to a gene: 5. The germline CDR1 and CDR2 sequences are ENHRY and SYGVKD. This CDR3 has 13 amino acids. This CDR3 is CAISVRQGDGYTF. CDR3 DNA: TGTGCCATCAGTGTTAGACAGGGTGATGGCTACACCTTC.